The clone carrying this T cell receptor beta chain was detected only once. The antigen remains undetermined. This CDR3 spans 13 amino acids. Germline CDR1 reads LNHDA; CDR2 reads SQIVND (reference sequence). With 6 bases removed from V and 0 bases from J, the gap between germline ends came to 8 bases. This specimen comes from a study of T cell responses to AZD1222 COVID-19 vaccine. Findings of the study overall: Just 5 or 6 AZD1222 recipients tested seropositive at baseline.

Measured with immunoSEQ multiplex PCR; TCRdb has only the in-frame clones, and not every one. Of roughly 33,000 clones in the sample, around 82% are singletons; the top ten hold 4.5% to 5.5%. The TCR sequence derives from an adult who received the AZD1222 COVID-19 vaccine. This chain joins TRBV19 and TRBJ1-2; a weak D match, TRBD1 (5 bases). This specimen consisted of peripheral blood, obtained 28 days after the second AZD1222 dose. The CDR3 DNA is TGTGCCAGTAGCGGGGCCTCTAACTATGGCTACACCTTC. Amino acids: CASSGASNYGYTF.